What follows are 18 T cell receptor beta chains derived from one specimen sequenced in a study of T-cell memory formation after mild COVID-19. TCRdb processed the 5' RACE reads anew with MiXCR; each CDR3 protein has one entry. The profile shows just under 350,000 distinct CDR3 sequences, about an eighth of them singletons. Sequencing was carried out using PBMCs or a T cell subset sorted from them (not recorded which). The receptors derive from a man between 18 and 35 years old who had mild COVID-19 (a few samples of this study predate the infection). Cell type and time point are not known.

This chain joins TRBV10-3 and TRBJ2-6, with D unclear. Germline V gene data show CDR1 as ENHRY and CDR2 as SYGVKD. V was clipped by 6 bases and J by 0 bases, with 6 bases between them. The CDR3 runs to 14 residues. The CDR3 loop is CAIRDGSGANVLTF. CDR3 coding DNA: TGTGCCATCAGGGACGGCTCTGGGGCCAACGTCCTGACTTTC.

V usage is TRBV11-2 and J usage is TRBJ1-3; 8 positions match TRBD1. The length of the CDR3 is 15 residues. V lost 5 bases and J lost 0; bases outside the gene matches: 3. Germline-derived CDR1 and CDR2 are SGHAT and FQNNGV. The DNA for the CDR3 is TGTGCCAGCAGCCAGGGGACAGGCTCTGGAAACACCATATATTTT. It yields the protein CASSQGTGSGNTIYF.

The chain is built from TRBV4-1 and TRBJ2-3; 14 positions agree with TRBD2. From germline, CDR1 is MGHRA and CDR2 YSYEKL. V was pared by 4 bases and J by 4 bases, with 4 bases of the junction left unmatched. The CDR3 loop spans 16 amino acids. The CDR3 DNA reads as TGCGCCAGCAGCCCGGGGACTAGCGGGGGCCCAGATACGCAGTATTTT. Translated, it gives CASSPGTSGGPDTQYF.

J is TRBJ2-2 and V is TRBV7-9, with D maybe TRBD2 (6 bases). Deletions cut 6 bases from V and 6 bases from J, with 14 bases between. The CDR3 contains 14 residues. Germline V CDR1 and CDR2: SEHNR, FQNEAQ (reference sequence). The CDR3 sequence is CASRGLAASGELFF. CDR3 bases: TGTGCCAGCAGGGGACTGGCGGCCTCCGGGGAGCTGTTTTTT.

This clonotype was picked up many times. Here the CDR3 DNA reads TGCGCCAGTGGTCCAGGGGGAGACACAGATACGCAGTATTTT. It yields the protein CASGPGGDTDTQYF. The V and J genes are TRBV4-3 and TRBJ2-3; 7 positions match TRBD1. Germline V gene data show CDR1 as LGHNA and CDR2 as YSLEER. Losses at the gene ends were 9 bases for V and 2 bases for J; bases not matched to a gene: 8. This CDR3 has 14 residues.

This clonotype has a handful of counts. This sequence joins TRBV12-3 or TRBV12-4 and TRBJ2-3, with 10 bases matching TRBD2. This CDR3 spans 18 amino acids. Germline trimming cut 0 bases from V and 0 bases from J; bases unmatched to any gene: 6. Here the CDR3 reads CASSLALASGGSTDTQYF. The CDR3, as DNA: TGTGCCAGCAGTTTAGCGCTAGCTAGCGGGGGTAGCACAGATACGCAGTATTTT.

The chain employs TRBV5-1 and TRBJ1-1; D gene uncertain. V lost 5 bases and J 0 bases, leaving 14 bases between the germline ends. CDR3 size: 15 residues. The germline CDR1 and CDR2 sequences are SGHRS and YFSETQ. The CDR3 DNA follows: TGCGCCAGCAGTGCCCGGGTTGGGGTGAACACTGAAGCTTTCTTT. This sequence encodes CASSARVGVNTEAFF.

This clonotype has more than one count but fewer than ten. CDR3 amino acids: CASSQDLAPGYEQYF. The CDR3 DNA follows: TGTGCCAGCAGCCAAGATCTGGCGCCAGGCTACGAGCAGTACTTC. The chain combines TRBV4-2 with TRBJ2-7; D unresolved. Trimming left V 0 bases short and J 3 bases short, with 12 bases between. Germline CDR1 reads LGHNA; CDR2 reads YNFKEQ. This CDR3 comprises 15 residues.

The gene calls are TRBV4-3 and TRBJ2-2; possible D gene TRBD2, 5 bases. V was shortened by 0 bases and J by 0 bases, with 8 bases between the two germline ends. This CDR3 has 16 amino acids. Germline assignment: CDR1 LGHNA and CDR2 YSLEER. CDR3 in amino acids: CASSQEGGPNTGELFF. The CDR3 DNA reads as TGCGCCAGCAGCCAAGAAGGAGGACCGAACACCGGGGAGCTGTTTTTT.

This clonotype has just a few counts. The V call is TRBV20-1, the J call TRBJ2-7; TRBD1 matches 9 bases. Germline loops: CDR1 DFQATT, CDR2 SNEGSKA (reference sequence). Trimming removed 2 bases from V and 6 bases from J; junction bases left unmatched: 5. This CDR3 has 13 residues. The CDR3 region is CSARRQGDSEQYF. The CDR3, as DNA: TGCAGTGCTAGACGACAGGGGGACTCCGAGCAGTACTTC.

This clonotype occurred a few times. CDR3 amino acids: CASSLAPGTNYGYTF. Written as DNA, the CDR3 is TGTGCCAGCAGCTTAGCACCAGGGACGAACTATGGCTACACCTTC. J is TRBJ1-2 and V is TRBV7-2; possible D gene TRBD1, 5 bases. Germline loops: CDR1 SGHTA, CDR2 FQGNSA. V was cut by 0 bases and J by 2 bases, with 10 bases left in between. The CDR3 contains 15 residues.

The table lists this clonotype with a few counts. The chain recombines TRBV19 with TRBJ2-7; no firm D call. The CDR3 is made up of 14 amino acids. The ends were cut back, 7 bases at V and 0 bases at J, with 13 bases in the middle. Germline CDR1 is LNHDA and CDR2 is SQIVND (reference sequence). The CDR3 loop reads CASTYGPSSYEQYF. The CDR3 DNA reads as TGTGCCAGTACTTACGGGCCCAGCTCCTACGAGCAGTACTTC.

This sequence joins TRBV6-6 and TRBJ2-3; D is undetermined. Germline CDR1 reads MNHNY; CDR2 reads SVGAGI (reference sequence). V was pared by 2 bases and J by 1 base, with 7 bases between. CDR3 length: 14 residues. The CDR3 DNA sequence: TGTGCCAGCAGTTACGGATGGGGCACAGATACGCAGTATTTT. Translation gives CASSYGWGTDTQYF.

The V call is TRBV7-2, the J call TRBJ1-5; possibly TRBD1 for D (5 bases). Germline loops: CDR1 SGHTA, CDR2 FQGNSA. The CDR3 is 13 residues long. The V end lost 5 bases, the J end lost 7 bases, and 12 bases lay between the germline ends. In DNA, the CDR3 is TGTGCCAGCAGCACAAGAGGACAACAGCCCCAGCATTTT. Translating it yields CASSTRGQQPQHF.

This clonotype was detected a few times. J is TRBJ1-1 and V is TRBV29-1; D is unclear. Germline loops: CDR1 SQVTM, CDR2 ANQGSEA. This CDR3 has 12 residues. Trimming took off 4 bases at V and 2 bases at J, with 8 bases between the two ends. CDR3 loop: CSVGGVNTEAFF. DNA for the CDR3: TGCAGCGTTGGTGGGGTCAACACTGAAGCTTTCTTT.

This clonotype showed up many times. The rearrangement uses TRBV20-1 and TRBJ1-4; 7 bases match TRBD1. After removal of 6 bases from V and 0 bases from J, the junction contained 4 bases not matched to a gene. Germline-derived CDR1 and CDR2 are DFQATT and SNEGSKA (reference sequence). The CDR3 runs to 14 residues. In DNA, the CDR3 is TGCAGTGCCGGGACAGCGGCAACTAATGAAAAACTGTTTTTT. Its protein is CSAGTAATNEKLFF.

At least ten counts were recorded for this clonotype. The CDR3 region is CASSLSYYGYTF. The CDR3 region has the DNA TGTGCCAGCAGCTTATCTTACTATGGCTACACCTTC. The chain uses TRBV7-2 and TRBJ1-2, with unresolved D. Germline-derived CDR1 and CDR2 are SGHTA and FQGNSA. CDR3 length equals 12 residues. The V end lost 2 bases, the J end lost 3 bases, and 4 bases lay between the germline ends.

The CDR3 sequence: CASGLGLAGRQETQYF. Written as DNA, the CDR3 is TGTGCTAGTGGTTTGGGTCTAGCGGGACGACAAGAGACCCAGTACTTC. V is TRBV12-5 and J is TRBJ2-5, with TRBD2 matching over 9 bases. Trimming took 1 base from V and 2 from J; bases not matched to a gene: 5. The germline gives CDR1 LGHNT, CDR2 FRNRAP. The CDR3 spans 16 residues. Based on the CDR3 plus reference TRBV12-5 and TRBJ2-5, the full variable domain is DARVTQTPRHKVTEMGQEVTMRCQPILGHNTVFWYRQTMMQGLELLAYFRNRAPLDDSGMPKDRFSAEMPDATLATLKIQPSEPRDSAVYFCASGLGLAGRQETQYFGPGTRLLVL.